This TCR beta chain derives from a study of blood T cell repertoires in COVID-19. In the study overall: Researchers got acute and convalescent COVID-19 samples from the United States, Italy and Spain. Sample material is recorded as cDNA or gDNA derived from T cells, B-cell-depleted T cells, or PBMCs.

The J segment lost 5 bases and the V segment lost 0 bases, leaving 7 bases of the junction unmatched. The CDR3 totals 15 residues. CDR1 is SGHNT, CDR2 YENEEA, per germline. This clone was picked up a small number of times. As originally analysed: Quantification of nucleated cells was approximated via reference gene primer amplification. Generated by immunoSEQ multiplex PCR, the TCRdb table keeps only in-frame clones and is missing some. V and J calls plus clone size are reproduced from that table; the DNA served to infer D and trimming. The repertoire consists of under 350,000 clones, with around 89% occurring once and the leading ten covering about 5%.

The source is a man aged 35-49 years with acute or convalescent COVID-19. V and J are TRBV11-3 and TRBJ2-7, with 7 bases identical to TRBD2. The sequenced sample consisted of peripheral blood. The DNA of the CDR3 is TGTGCCAGCAGCTTAGATGGGAGGGACCCCAACGAGCAGTACTTC. Its translation is CASSLDGRDPNEQYF. Variable domain in full (rest from reference TRBV11-3 and TRBJ2-7): EAGVVQSPRYKIIEKKQPVAFWCNPISGHNTLYWYLQNLGQGPELLIRYENEEAVDDSQLPKDRFSAERLKGVDSTLKIQPAELGDSAVYLCASSLDGRDPNEQYFGPGTRLTVT.